This T cell receptor beta chain emerged from a study of cytomegalovirus exposure and HLA in healthy donors. PCR used 60 Vbeta primers and 13 Jbeta primers. Some clones are missing from TCRdb's copy, which holds only in-frame ones; the method was immunoSEQ multiplex PCR. The sample totals 160,000 or so clones. The V gene end was trimmed by 5 bases and the J gene end by 0 bases; junction bases not matched to a gene: 5. This CDR3 spans 15 amino acids. CDR1 is LGHNA, CDR2 YNFKEQ, per germline. The chain combines TRBV4-2 with TRBJ2-3; 7 nucleotides align to TRBD1. The source is a young man in good health and CMV-seronegative. The source material was PBMCs. The CDR3 spells CASSTRQGSTDTQYF. The CDR3 coding sequence is TGTGCCAGCAGCACTCGACAGGGCAGCACAGATACGCAGTATTTT.